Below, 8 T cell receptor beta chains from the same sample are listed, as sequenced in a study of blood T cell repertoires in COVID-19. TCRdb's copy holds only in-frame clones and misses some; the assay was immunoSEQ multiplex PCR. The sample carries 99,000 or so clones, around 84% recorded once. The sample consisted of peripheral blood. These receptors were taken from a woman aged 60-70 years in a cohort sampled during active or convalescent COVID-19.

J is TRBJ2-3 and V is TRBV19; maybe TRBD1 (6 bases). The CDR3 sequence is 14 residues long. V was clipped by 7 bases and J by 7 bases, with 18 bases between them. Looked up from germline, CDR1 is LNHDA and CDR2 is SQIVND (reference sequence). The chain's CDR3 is CASTPGQGPYTQYF. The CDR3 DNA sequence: TGTGCCAGTACACCGGGACAAGGTCCCTATACGCAGTATTTT.

The CDR3, as DNA: TGTGCCAGCAGCAGGAAGGGGGATTCCTACGAGCAGTACTTC. This gives the protein CASSRKGDSYEQYF. The chain links TRBV9 to TRBJ2-7, with TRBD1 as a possible D gene (6 bases). V dropped 4 bases and J dropped 1 base, with 12 bases sitting between them. CDR1 SGDLS and CDR2 YYNGEE come from the germline V gene. This CDR3 comprises 14 residues.

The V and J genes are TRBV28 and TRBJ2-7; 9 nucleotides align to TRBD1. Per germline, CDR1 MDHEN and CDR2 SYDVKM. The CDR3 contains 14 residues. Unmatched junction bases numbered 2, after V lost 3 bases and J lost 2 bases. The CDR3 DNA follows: TGTGCCAGCAGTTTGGGACAGGGCCCCTACGAGCAGTACTTC. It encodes CASSLGQGPYEQYF.

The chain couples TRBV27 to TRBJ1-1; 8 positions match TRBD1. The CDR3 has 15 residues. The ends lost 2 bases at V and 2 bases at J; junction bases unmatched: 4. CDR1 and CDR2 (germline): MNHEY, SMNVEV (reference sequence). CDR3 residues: CASSLADRGNTEAFF. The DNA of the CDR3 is TGTGCCAGCAGTTTAGCCGACAGGGGAAACACTGAAGCTTTCTTT.

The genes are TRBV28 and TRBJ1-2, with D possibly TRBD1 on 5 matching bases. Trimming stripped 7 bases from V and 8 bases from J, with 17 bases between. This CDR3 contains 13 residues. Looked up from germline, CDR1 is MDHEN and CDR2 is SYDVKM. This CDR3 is CASMAGRVGGYTF. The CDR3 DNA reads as TGTGCCAGCATGGCCGGCAGGGTCGGCGGCTACACCTTC.

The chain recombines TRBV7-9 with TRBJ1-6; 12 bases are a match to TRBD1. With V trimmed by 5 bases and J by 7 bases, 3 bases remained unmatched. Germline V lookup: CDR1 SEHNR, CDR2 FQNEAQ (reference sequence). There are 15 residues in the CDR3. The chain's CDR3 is CASSRGQGANSPLHF. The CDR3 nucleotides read TGTGCCAGCAGCCGGGGACAGGGGGCCAATTCACCCCTCCACTTT.

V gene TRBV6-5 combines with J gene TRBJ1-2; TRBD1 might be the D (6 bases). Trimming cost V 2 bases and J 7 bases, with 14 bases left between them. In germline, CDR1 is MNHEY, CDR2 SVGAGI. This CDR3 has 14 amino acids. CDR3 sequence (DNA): TGTGCCAGCAGTTACCAAACAGGGACGGTTGGCTACACCTTC. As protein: CASSYQTGTVGYTF.

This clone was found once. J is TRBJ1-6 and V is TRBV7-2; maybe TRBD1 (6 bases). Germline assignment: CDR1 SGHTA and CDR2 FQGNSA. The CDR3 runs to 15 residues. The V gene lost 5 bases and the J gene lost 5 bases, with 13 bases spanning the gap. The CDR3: CASSPQGTNNSPLHF. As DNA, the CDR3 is TGTGCCAGCAGCCCGCAGGGGACAAATAATTCACCCCTCCACTTT.